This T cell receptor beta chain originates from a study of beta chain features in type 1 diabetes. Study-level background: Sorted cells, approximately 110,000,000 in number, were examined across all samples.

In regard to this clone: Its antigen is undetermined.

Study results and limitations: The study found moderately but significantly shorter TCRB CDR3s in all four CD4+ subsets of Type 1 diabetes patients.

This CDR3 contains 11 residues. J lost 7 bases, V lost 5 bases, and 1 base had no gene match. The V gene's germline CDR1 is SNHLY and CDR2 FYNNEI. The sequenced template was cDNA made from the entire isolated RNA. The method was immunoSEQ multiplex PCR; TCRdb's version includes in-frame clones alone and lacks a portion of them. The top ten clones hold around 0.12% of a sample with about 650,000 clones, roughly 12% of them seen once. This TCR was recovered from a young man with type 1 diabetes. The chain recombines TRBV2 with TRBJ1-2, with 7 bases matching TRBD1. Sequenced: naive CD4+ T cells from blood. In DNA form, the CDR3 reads TGTGCCAGCAGTCGGGACAGTGGCTACACCTTC. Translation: CASSRDSGYTF.